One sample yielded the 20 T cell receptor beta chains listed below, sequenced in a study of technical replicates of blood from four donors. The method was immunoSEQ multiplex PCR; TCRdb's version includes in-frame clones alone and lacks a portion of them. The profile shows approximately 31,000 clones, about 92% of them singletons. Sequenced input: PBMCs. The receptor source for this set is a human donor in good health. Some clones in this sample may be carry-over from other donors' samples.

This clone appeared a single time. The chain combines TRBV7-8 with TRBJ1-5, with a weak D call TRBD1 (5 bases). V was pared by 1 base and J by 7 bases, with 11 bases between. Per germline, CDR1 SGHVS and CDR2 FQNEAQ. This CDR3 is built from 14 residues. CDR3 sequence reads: CASSLELGHQPQHF. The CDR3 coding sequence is TGTGCCAGCAGCTTAGAATTGGGGCACCAGCCCCAGCATTTT.

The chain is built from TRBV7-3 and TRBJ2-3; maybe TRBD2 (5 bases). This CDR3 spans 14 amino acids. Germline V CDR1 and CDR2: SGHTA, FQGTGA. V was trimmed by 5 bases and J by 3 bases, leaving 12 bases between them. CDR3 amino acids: CASSRGLMTDTQYF. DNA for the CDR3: TGTGCCAGCAGCCGTGGACTGATGACAGATACGCAGTATTTT.

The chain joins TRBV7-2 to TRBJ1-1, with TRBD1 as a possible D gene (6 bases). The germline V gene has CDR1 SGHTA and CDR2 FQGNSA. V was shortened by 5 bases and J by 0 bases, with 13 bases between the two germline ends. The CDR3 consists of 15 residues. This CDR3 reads CASSIGQHLNTEAFF. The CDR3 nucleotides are TGTGCCAGCAGCATTGGACAGCACCTGAACACTGAAGCTTTCTTT.

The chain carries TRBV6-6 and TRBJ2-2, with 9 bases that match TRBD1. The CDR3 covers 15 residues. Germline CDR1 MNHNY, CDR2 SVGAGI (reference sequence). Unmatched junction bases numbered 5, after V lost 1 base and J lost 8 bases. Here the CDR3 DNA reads TGTGCCAGCAGTTACTTGGGACAGGGCGGTGGGGAGCTGTTTTTT. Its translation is CASSYLGQGGGELFF.

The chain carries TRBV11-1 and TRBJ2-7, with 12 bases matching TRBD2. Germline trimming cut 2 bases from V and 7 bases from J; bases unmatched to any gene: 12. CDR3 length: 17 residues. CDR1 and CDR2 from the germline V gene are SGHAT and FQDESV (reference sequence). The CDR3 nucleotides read TGTGCCAGCAGCTTAACTGCGGAACTAGCGGGAGGCGGGGAGCAGTACTTC. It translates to CASSLTAELAGGGEQYF.

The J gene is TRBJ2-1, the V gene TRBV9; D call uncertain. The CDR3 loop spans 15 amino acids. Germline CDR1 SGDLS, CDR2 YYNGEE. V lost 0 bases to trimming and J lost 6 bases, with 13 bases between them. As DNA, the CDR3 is TGTGCCAGCAGCGTAGCAGCTAGTGTAAGCAATGAGCAGTTCTTC. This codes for CASSVAASVSNEQFF.

The CDR3 DNA is TGTGCCAGCAGCTTAGACAGGGTGACTGAAGCTTTCTTT. Translated: CASSLDRVTEAFF. This sequence joins TRBV13 and TRBJ1-1; weak D call: TRBD1 (6 bases). The germline gives CDR1 PRHDT, CDR2 FYEKMQ (reference sequence). This CDR3 has 13 amino acids. V lost 1 base to trimming and J lost 5 bases, with 8 bases between them.

As DNA, the CDR3 is TGTGCCAGCAGTAACCAGGATGGCTATGAGCAGTTCTTC. It encodes CASSNQDGYEQFF. This chain connects TRBV25-1 to TRBJ2-1, with unresolved D. This CDR3 is 13 amino acids long. The V and J ends lost 5 bases and 8 bases respectively, with 13 bases between them. Germline CDR1 and CDR2: MGHDK and SYGVNS.

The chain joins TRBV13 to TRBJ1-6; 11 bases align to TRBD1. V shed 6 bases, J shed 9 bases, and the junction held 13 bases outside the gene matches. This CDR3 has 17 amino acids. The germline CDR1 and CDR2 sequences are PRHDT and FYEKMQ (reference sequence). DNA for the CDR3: TGTGCCAGCAGATCGACCGGGACAGGGGGTTTCGGTTCACCCCTCCACTTT. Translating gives CASRSTGTGGFGSPLHF. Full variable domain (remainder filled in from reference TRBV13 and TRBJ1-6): AAGVIQSPRHLIKEKRETATLKCYPIPRHDTVYWYQQGPGQDPQFLISFYEKMQSDKGSIPDRFSAQQFSDYHSELNMSSLELGDSALYFCASRSTGTGGFGSPLHFGNGTRLTVT.

CDR3 bases: TGTGCCAGCAGTCCGACGGGAGGGCCAGGAAACATTCAGTACTTC. It specifies CASSPTGGPGNIQYF. The chain is built from TRBV2 and TRBJ2-4, with 8 bases lining up with TRBD2. The germline V gene encodes CDR1 SNHLY and CDR2 FYNNEI. This CDR3 contains 15 residues. V shed 5 bases, J shed 6 bases, and the junction held 9 bases outside the gene matches.

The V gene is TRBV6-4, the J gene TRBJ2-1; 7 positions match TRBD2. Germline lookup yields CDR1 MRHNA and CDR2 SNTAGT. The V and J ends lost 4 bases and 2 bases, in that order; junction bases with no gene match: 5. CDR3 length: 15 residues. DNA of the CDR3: TGTGCCAGCAGTGCTTCGGCGGGGGCCTACAATGAGCAGTTCTTC. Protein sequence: CASSASAGAYNEQFF.

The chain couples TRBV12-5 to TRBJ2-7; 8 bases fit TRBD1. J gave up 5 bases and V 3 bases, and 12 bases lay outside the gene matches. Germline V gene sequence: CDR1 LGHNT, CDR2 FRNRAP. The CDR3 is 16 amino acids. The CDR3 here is CASGFWGLGQGNEQYF. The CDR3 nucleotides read TGTGCTAGTGGTTTCTGGGGGCTAGGACAGGGTAACGAGCAGTACTTC.

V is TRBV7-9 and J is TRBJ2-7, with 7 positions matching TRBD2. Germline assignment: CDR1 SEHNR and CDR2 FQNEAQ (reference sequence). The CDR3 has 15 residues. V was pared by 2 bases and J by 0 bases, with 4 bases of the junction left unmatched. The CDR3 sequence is CASSLLAGVSYEQYF. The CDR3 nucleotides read TGTGCCAGCAGCTTATTGGCGGGGGTCTCCTACGAGCAGTACTTC.

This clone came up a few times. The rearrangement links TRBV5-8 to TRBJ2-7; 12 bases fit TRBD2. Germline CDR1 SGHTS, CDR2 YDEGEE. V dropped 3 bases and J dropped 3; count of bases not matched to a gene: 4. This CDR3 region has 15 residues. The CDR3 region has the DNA TGTGCCAGCAGCTCCAGGACTAGCGGGGTCTACGAGCAGTACTTC. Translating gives CASSSRTSGVYEQYF. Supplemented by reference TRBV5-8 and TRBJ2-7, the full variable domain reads EAGVTQSPTHLIKTRGQQATLRCSPISGHTSVYWYQQALGLGLQFLLWYDEGEERNRGNFPPRFSGRQFPNYSSELNVNALELEDSALYLCASSSRTSGVYEQYFGPGTRLTVT.

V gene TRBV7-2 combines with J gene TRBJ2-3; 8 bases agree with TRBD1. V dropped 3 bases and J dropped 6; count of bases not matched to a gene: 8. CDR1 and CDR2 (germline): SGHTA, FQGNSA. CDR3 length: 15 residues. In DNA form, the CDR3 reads TGTGCCAGCAGCTTTCAGACAGGGGCCAAGGATACGCAGTATTTT. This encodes CASSFQTGAKDTQYF.

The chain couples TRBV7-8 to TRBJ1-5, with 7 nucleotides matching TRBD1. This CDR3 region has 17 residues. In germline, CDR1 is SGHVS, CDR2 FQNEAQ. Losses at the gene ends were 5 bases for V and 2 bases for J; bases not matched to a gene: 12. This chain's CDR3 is CASSPGRGLVGNQPQHF. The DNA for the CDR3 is TGTGCCAGCAGCCCCGGGAGGGGGCTCGTGGGCAATCAGCCCCAGCATTTT.

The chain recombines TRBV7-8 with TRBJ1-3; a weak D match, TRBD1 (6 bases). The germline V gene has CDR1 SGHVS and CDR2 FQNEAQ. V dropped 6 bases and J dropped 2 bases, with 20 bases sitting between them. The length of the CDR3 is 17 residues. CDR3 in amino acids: CASRGAWRESAGNTIYF. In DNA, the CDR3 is TGTGCCAGCAGGGGGGCTTGGCGGGAGAGCGCTGGAAACACCATATATTTT.

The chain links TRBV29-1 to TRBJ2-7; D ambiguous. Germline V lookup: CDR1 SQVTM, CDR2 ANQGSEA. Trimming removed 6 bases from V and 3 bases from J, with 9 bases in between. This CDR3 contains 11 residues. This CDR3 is CSVTHGYEQYF. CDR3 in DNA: TGCAGCGTCACGCACGGCTACGAGCAGTACTTC.

DNA for the CDR3: TGCGCCAGCAGCTTGGAGCCAAGCACAGATACGCAGTATTTT. It translates to CASSLEPSTDTQYF. V and J are TRBV5-1 and TRBJ2-3; no definite D call. V dropped 0 bases and J dropped 0 bases, with 5 bases sitting between them. Germline CDR1 SGHRS, CDR2 YFSETQ. The CDR3 runs to 14 residues.

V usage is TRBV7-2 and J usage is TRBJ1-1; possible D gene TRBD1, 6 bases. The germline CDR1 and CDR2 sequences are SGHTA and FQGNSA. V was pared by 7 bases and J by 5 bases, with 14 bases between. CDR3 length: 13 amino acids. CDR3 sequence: CASKSGVGTEAFF. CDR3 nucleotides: TGTGCCAGCAAGTCAGGGGTTGGAACTGAAGCTTTCTTT.